This T cell receptor (beta chain) was sequenced in a study of vaccination effects on CD4 cells after COVID-19. Overall study: Sequencing in the ViraFEST assay came after antigen-specific CD4+ T cells had been expanded with viral peptide pools, which were used to stimulate PBMC. IL-2 at approximately 10 IU/ml and peptides at around 9.1 ug/ml were added to cultured PBMC, approximately 2.2 million per well.

Sequencing used immunoSEQ multiplex PCR; TCRdb keeps in-frame clones, though not all of them. Of under 70,000 clones listed, around 70% are singletons. The CDR3 contains 16 residues. Concerning this clone: Its antigen is not known.

A 10-day culture period preceded the isolation of CD4+ T cells. Either the mRNA-1273 or the BNT162b2 vaccine was given to participants as two doses. Vaccinated recipients, who were negative for nucleocapsid antibodies, had no history of SARS-CoV-2 infection. Cultures had half their medium replaced with IL-2 medium on days 3 and 7. The starting material was CD4+ T cells from PBMCs cultured without peptide, obtained after COVID-19 vaccination. The chain carries TRBV21-1 and TRBJ1-5. TRBV21-1 is tagged as a pseudogene. The sequence derives from a human donor who received a COVID-19 vaccine. In DNA form, the CDR3 reads TGTGCCAGCAGCAGCGTAGCCCGTTATAGCAATCAGCCCCAGCATTTT. Encoded protein: CASSSVARYSNQPQHF.